This TCR beta chain was documented in a study of blood T cell repertoires in COVID-19. Assignment of participants to cohorts was predicated upon participant-reported clinical history. Donors in Cohort 3 counted as recovered after two negative PCRs, clearance, or symptom resolution. The CDR3 consists of 16 residues. The germline V gene has CDR1 MNHEY and CDR2 SVGEGT. V gave up 5 bases and J gave up 3 bases; unmatched junction bases: 4. Using immunoSEQ multiplex PCR, the repertoire was profiled, and TCRdb retains in-frame clones only, with some absent. The sample lists about 310,000 clones, approximately 91% seen once, with over 8% in the top ten.

The chain has TRBV6-2 or TRBV6-3 and TRBJ2-2, with 12 nucleotides matching TRBD2. The sequence came from a woman aged 40-49 years who had recovered from COVID-19. The specimen was PBMCs or T cells enriched from blood (not recorded which). The CDR3 DNA reads as TGTGCCAGCAGTCTAGCGGGAGGGTGGGACACCGGGGAGCTGTTTTTT. It yields the protein CASSLAGGWDTGELFF.